This TCR beta chain was recovered during a study of T cell repertoires in cytomegalovirus infection. Overall study results and limits: HLA-C-restricted CMV clonotypes gave the most frequent clonotype in two of eight donors.

TCRdb redid the calling of the reads with MiXCR, one entry per CDR3 protein. Of about 400,000 distinct CDR3 sequences in the sample, roughly 20% were seen once. This clonotype was counted a few times. The antigen is unknown. This TCR derives from a human donor in good health (CMV status not recorded). Some clones in this sample may be carry-over from other donors' samples. Sequenced: PBMCs.

CDR3 region: CSAGSGTGVEKLFF. CDR3 sequence (DNA): TGCAGTGCTGGATCCGGGACAGGGGTTGAAAAACTGTTTTTT. This rearrangement joins TRBV20-1 to TRBJ1-4; 10 bases agree with TRBD1. J was trimmed by 7 bases and V by 5 bases; bases with no gene match: 7. CDR3 length equals 14 residues. Per the germline V gene, CDR1 is DFQATT and CDR2 is SNEGSKA (reference sequence).